The next 17 T cell receptor beta chains were all read from a single sample in a study of T cells in localized non-small cell lung cancer. Sequencing used immunoSEQ multiplex PCR; TCRdb keeps in-frame clones, though not all of them. The sample holds roughly 76,000 clones, around 81% seen once. Specimen: PBMCs, collected before any cancer treatment. These receptors were taken from a man aged 40 to 75 with stage II squamous cell lung carcinoma.

The chain uses TRBV6-5 and TRBJ2-1; 10 bases are a match to TRBD2. V lost 6 bases to trimming and J lost 10 bases; unmatched junction nucleotides: 6. In germline, CDR1 is MNHEY, CDR2 SVGAGI. The CDR3 loop spans 13 amino acids. CDR3 bases: TGTGCCAGCAGAATGACTAGCGGGTGGGAGCAGTTCTTC. It codes for CASRMTSGWEQFF.

J is TRBJ2-2 and V is TRBV11-2, with 10 bases fitting TRBD2. The V segment lost 7 bases and the J segment 0 bases; nucleotides outside the gene matches: 11. The CDR3 spans 18 residues. CDR1 and CDR2 from the germline V gene are SGHAT and FQNNGV. CDR3 sequence reads: CASTREWLAGANTGELFF. CDR3 in DNA: TGTGCCAGCACCAGGGAATGGCTAGCGGGAGCGAACACCGGGGAGCTGTTTTTT.

The chain uses TRBV5-1 and TRBJ2-3; TRBD2 matches 7 bases. J lost 2 bases, V lost 1 base, and 4 bases had no gene match. Germline values: CDR1 SGHRS, CDR2 YFSETQ. CDR3 length: 15 residues. CDR3 sequence reads: CASSLQAGDTDTQYF. The CDR3 DNA follows: TGCGCCAGCAGCTTGCAGGCGGGAGACACAGATACGCAGTATTTT.

This clone was seen only a few times. This chain connects TRBV30 to TRBJ2-7, with D uncertain. V was pared by 2 bases and J by 0 bases, with 11 bases between. The germline V gene encodes CDR1 GTSNPN and CDR2 SVGIG (reference sequence). This CDR3 is 14 amino acids long. The CDR3 region is CAWSIGPSSYEQYF. The CDR3 bases are TGTGCCTGGAGTATCGGCCCGAGCTCCTACGAGCAGTACTTC.

V is TRBV7-9 and J is TRBJ2-7; D remains unclear. Germline values: CDR1 SEHNR, CDR2 FQNEAQ (reference sequence). V lost 4 bases, J lost 2 bases, and 6 bases lay in between. The CDR3 length is 12 residues. CDR3 DNA: TGTGCCAGCAGCTACGACACCTACGAGCAGTACTTC. Translation: CASSYDTYEQYF.

The J gene is TRBJ2-3, the V gene TRBV7-2; D possibly corresponds to TRBD2 (5 bases). The CDR3 has 14 amino acids. V was cut by 2 bases and J by 2 bases, with 8 bases left in between. Germline lookup yields CDR1 SGHTA and CDR2 FQGNSA. The CDR3 sequence: CASSLREFTDTQYF. CDR3 in DNA: TGTGCCAGCAGCTTAAGGGAGTTCACAGATACGCAGTATTTT.

This clone occurred a few times. The chain joins TRBV6-1 to TRBJ2-2; no definite D call. Germline V lookup: CDR1 MNHNS, CDR2 SASEGT. This CDR3 is built from 18 residues. Trimming pared 4 bases from V and 8 bases from J, leaving 26 bases between. The CDR3, as DNA: TGTGCCAGCAGTGGATCCCTCCGGTTCGCTTCAAATTCTGGGGAGCTGTTTTTT. Its protein product is CASSGSLRFASNSGELFF.

This clone has only a few counts. This chain links TRBV4-1 with TRBJ1-5; D uncertain. Germline V lookup: CDR1 MGHRA, CDR2 YSYEKL. The CDR3 contains 15 residues. Trimming removed 1 base at V and 0 bases at J, with 7 bases between. The CDR3 sequence is CASSQAEYSNQPQHF. DNA for the CDR3: TGCGCCAGCAGCCAAGCAGAATATAGCAATCAGCCCCAGCATTTT.

The chain uses TRBV7-6 and TRBJ1-3; D is unclear. Per germline, CDR1 SGHVS and CDR2 FNYEAQ. The CDR3 runs to 15 residues. V lost 2 bases, J lost 4 bases, and 12 bases lay in between. This CDR3 reads CASSLLASAGNTIYF. The CDR3 DNA is TGTGCCAGCAGCTTATTGGCATCGGCCGGAAACACCATATATTTT.

This chain links TRBV4-1 with TRBJ1-3; D remains unclear. Germline V gives CDR1 MGHRA, CDR2 YSYEKL. V was trimmed by 3 bases and J by 0 bases, leaving 9 bases between them. This CDR3 is built from 15 residues. The CDR3 nucleotides read TGCGCCAGCAGCCAGACGGCAGTCTCTGGAAACACCATATATTTT. It specifies CASSQTAVSGNTIYF.

V is TRBV6-5 and J is TRBJ2-5; the D call may be TRBD1 or TRBD2 (5 bases each). The J call is uncertain, as TRBJ2-7 better fits the DNA end. The CDR3 spans 14 residues. Germline V CDR1 and CDR2: MNHEY, SVGAGI. CDR3 in DNA: TGTGCCAGCAGTTACCGGGACGGCTCCTACGAGCAGTACTTC. It specifies CASSYRDGSYEQYF.

V is TRBV28 and J is TRBJ1-4; no clear D. V was clipped by 3 bases and J by 0 bases, with 8 bases between them. The V gene's germline CDR1 is MDHEN and CDR2 SYDVKM. CDR3 size: 15 residues. CDR3 nucleotide sequence: TGTGCCAGCAGTTTGGACGGTGCAACTAATGAAAAACTGTTTTTT. It specifies CASSLDGATNEKLFF.

Comment on this clone: In this CDR3 the conserved last residue, phenylalanine or tryptophan, is missing, so a read error is likely. The gene calls are TRBV4-1 and TRBJ1-2; D remains ambiguous. Per the germline V gene, CDR1 is MGHRA and CDR2 is YSYEKL. Trimming removed 6 bases from V and 5 bases from J, with 13 bases in between. The CDR3 runs to 13 residues. The CDR3 coding sequence is TGCGCCAGCAGTTCCCCCCAGAGATATGGCTACACCTCC. This encodes CASSSPQRYGYTS.

The rearrangement joins TRBV6-6 to TRBJ2-7; D gene uncertain. Germline assignment: CDR1 MNHNY and CDR2 SVGAGI (reference sequence). The CDR3 consists of 14 residues. Trimming removed 2 bases from V and 5 bases from J, with 13 bases in between. The CDR3 nucleotides read TGTGCCAGCAGTTACGGGGTAACCGGGCACGAGCAGTACTTC. Its protein product is CASSYGVTGHEQYF.

The J gene is TRBJ2-1, the V gene TRBV13; TRBD2 matches at 10 bases. V lost 3 bases to trimming and J lost 4 bases; unmatched junction nucleotides: 3. Germline-derived CDR1 and CDR2 are PRHDT and FYEKMQ (reference sequence). The CDR3 is 15 amino acids. The CDR3 spells CASSFLAGAYNEQFF. The CDR3 bases are TGTGCCAGCAGCTTCCTAGCGGGAGCTTACAATGAGCAGTTCTTC. The full variable domain, in which reference TRBV13 and TRBJ2-1 provide the parts outside the CDR3, is AAGVIQSPRHLIKEKRETATLKCYPIPRHDTVYWYQQGPGQDPQFLISFYEKMQSDKGSIPDRFSAQQFSDYHSELNMSSLELGDSALYFCASSFLAGAYNEQFFGPGTRLTVL.

The chain employs TRBV6-5 and TRBJ2-7; unclear D gene. V shed 2 bases and J shed 0 bases, with 8 bases lying between them. The CDR3 contains 14 residues. Germline CDR1 and CDR2: MNHEY and SVGAGI. CDR3 in DNA: TGTGCCAGCAGTTACAAGGGCAGCTCCTACGAGCAGTACTTC. Its translation is CASSYKGSSYEQYF.

The CDR3 is CASSETDLSETQYF. The CDR3, as DNA: TGTGCCAGCAGTGAAACTGATCTGAGCGAGACCCAGTACTTC. The chain is built from TRBV6-1 and TRBJ2-5; D is unresolved. This CDR3 contains 14 residues. Germline assignment: CDR1 MNHNS and CDR2 SASEGT. Trimming stripped 2 bases from V and 5 bases from J, with 12 bases between.